The rows below give T cell receptor beta chains drawn from one sample of a study of T cell repertoires in aging, cancer and after chemotherapy. TCRdb reprocessed the multiplex PCR reads with MiXCR, giving one entry per CDR3 protein. The sample contains 7,000 to 10,000 distinct CDR3 sequences, more than 40% of which appear only once. Sequencing was carried out using blood. The origin of the receptors is a human donor with a solid tumor. Both conserved end residues are part of each CDR3. D genes are given only for firm matches. Some rows have no size entry. The others give once, few or many, or a class for an expanded clone.

D: -; V: TRBV12-3/TRBV12-4; J: TRBJ1-5; size: -; CDR3: CASSLGYHGYSNQPQHF; DNA: TGTGCCAGCAGTTTAGGATATCACGGCTATAGCAATCAGCCCCAGCATTTT
D: -; V: TRBV12-3/TRBV12-4; J: TRBJ1-1; size: -; CDR3: CASSNLGRDDTEAFF; DNA: TGTGCCAGCAGTAACCTGGGGAGGGACGACACTGAAGCTTTCTTT
D: TRBD2; V: TRBV11-1; J: TRBJ2-1; size: -; CDR3: CASSLGQLTSGSKNEQFF; DNA: TGTGCCAGCAGCTTAGGACAGCTCACTAGCGGGAGCAAGAATGAGCAGTTCTTC
D: -; V: TRBV11-3; J: TRBJ2-1; size: medium-sized; CDR3: CASSVYSGNEQFF; DNA: TGTGCCAGCAGCGTATACAGCGGCAATGAGCAGTTCTTC
D: TRBD2; V: TRBV6-5; J: TRBJ2-1; size: -; CDR3: CASSYSPGGGMYNEQFF; DNA: TGTGCCAGCAGTTACTCCCCGGGGGGGGGAATGTACAATGAGCAGTTCTTC
D: -; V: TRBV6-5; J: TRBJ2-3; size: -; CDR3: CASRSTTDTQYF; DNA: TGTGCCAGCAGATCAACCACAGATACGCAGTATTTT
D: -; V: TRBV29-1; J: TRBJ1-1; size: few; CDR3: CSGVDGPSASAFF; DNA: TGCAGCGGCGTCGACGGCCCCTCAGCGAGCGCTTTCTTT
D: -; V: TRBV19; J: TRBJ2-7; size: medium-sized; CDR3: CASSISTTSYEQYF; DNA: TGTGCCAGTAGTATCTCCACCACATCCTACGAGCAGTACTTC
D: -; V: TRBV6-5; J: TRBJ1-5; size: few; CDR3: CASSPARGNQPQHF; DNA: TGTGCCAGCAGTCCGGCCCGGGGGAACCAGCCCCAGCATTTT
D: -; V: TRBV11-3; J: TRBJ2-2; size: -; CDR3: CASSLVVAAGELFF; DNA: TGTGCCAGCAGCTTAGTGGTGGCGGCCGGGGAGCTGTTTTTT
D: -; V: TRBV11-3; J: TRBJ2-7; size: -; CDR3: CASSLVPGASEQYF; DNA: TGTGCCAGCAGCTTAGTTCCGGGAGCGAGTGAGCAGTACTTC
D: -; V: TRBV12-3/TRBV12-4; J: TRBJ2-4; size: -; CDR3: CASGTLSYQQYF; DNA: TGTGCCAGCGGGACCTTGAGTTACCAGCAGTACTTC
D: -; V: TRBV20-1; J: TRBJ1-5; size: -; CDR3: CSAPPMGGDQPQHF; DNA: TGCAGTGCCCCCCCGATGGGGGGAGATCAGCCCCAGCATTTT
D: -; V: TRBV6-5; J: TRBJ2-3; size: few; CDR3: CASSRDTADTQYF; DNA: TGTGCCAGCAGTCGGGACACTGCAGATACGCAGTATTTT
D: -; V: TRBV6-5; J: TRBJ2-5; size: -; CDR3: CASSYEVLPMGIETQYF; DNA: TGTGCCAGCAGTTACGAGGTCCTCCCCATGGGTATAGAGACCCAGTACTTC
D: -; V: TRBV29-1; J: TRBJ1-1; size: few; CDR3: CSVARENAFF; DNA: TGCAGCGTTGCCCGTGAAAATGCTTTCTTT
D: -; V: TRBV19; J: TRBJ2-6; size: medium-sized; CDR3: CASSPDLFSGANVLTF; DNA: TGTGCCAGTAGTCCAGACCTGTTCTCTGGGGCCAACGTCCTGACTTTC
D: -; V: TRBV30; J: TRBJ1-3; size: few; CDR3: CAWSVSGRNTIYF; DNA: TGTGCCTGGAGTGTAAGCGGGCGAAACACCATATATTTT
D: TRBD1; V: TRBV19; J: TRBJ1-2; size: few; CDR3: CASSIDRGTYGYTF; DNA: TGTGCCAGTAGTATAGACAGGGGGACCTATGGCTACACCTTC
D: TRBD2; V: TRBV11-3; J: TRBJ2-5; size: medium-sized; CDR3: CASSLEPPWTSGGREETQYF; DNA: TGTGCCAGCAGCTTAGAACCTCCCTGGACTAGCGGGGGGAGGGAGGAGACCCAGTACTTC
D: TRBD2; V: TRBV12-3/TRBV12-4; J: TRBJ2-5; size: few; CDR3: CASSFTSGQETQYF; DNA: TGTGCCAGCAGTTTCACTAGCGGACAAGAGACCCAGTACTTC
D: -; V: TRBV19; J: TRBJ1-4; size: -; CDR3: CASSIDLDEKLFF; DNA: TGTGCCAGTAGTATAGATCTGGATGAAAAACTGTTTTTT
D: -; V: TRBV5-6; J: TRBJ2-3; size: -; CDR3: CASSVGGLTDTQYF; DNA: TGTGCCAGCAGCGTGGGGGGCCTCACAGATACGCAGTATTTT
D: -; V: TRBV5-6; J: TRBJ2-7; size: few; CDR3: CASSSRWGEQYF; DNA: TGTGCCAGCAGCTCCCGGTGGGGCGAGCAGTACTTC